This T cell receptor beta chain stems from a study of relationships among human T cell subsets. Study-wide results and limits: Regulatory and Th2 subsets had few clones over 100 reads, unlike CD8+ cytotoxic cells. Many CDR3s were shared across Th1, Th2 and regulatory subsets.

This clonotype was seen a few times. Antigen specificity is unknown. In germline, CDR1 is SGHAT, CDR2 FQNNGV. Trimming cost V 7 bases and J 7 bases, with 24 bases left between them. The CDR3 runs 16 residues. TCR alpha and beta CDR3s were amplified from mRNA by semiquantitative ARM-PCR. Tagged nested gene-specific primers were used first, then communal superprimers amplified exponentially. Exonuclease cleared nested primers, then first-round products were reamplified. One entry per CDR3 protein, called by TCRdb with MiXCR from the multiplex PCR reads. The sample lists approximately 15,000 distinct CDR3 sequences, about three fifths occurring once.

The chain has TRBV11-2 and TRBJ2-3; possible D gene TRBD1, 6 bases. This receptor was identified in a middle-aged man in good health. Specimen: total T cells sorted from blood. CDR3 residues: CASNTIRDIERNTQYF. In DNA, the CDR3 is TGTGCCAGCAACACAATCCGGGACATCGAGCGAAATACGCAGTATTTT.